The rows below give T cell receptor beta chains drawn from one sample of a study of blood T cell repertoires in COVID-19. Profiled with immunoSEQ multiplex PCR; TCRdb holds only in-frame clones, not every one. The table lists about 300,000 clones, about 91% of them singletons. Sequencing was carried out using peripheral blood. The origin of the receptors is a woman in her twenties or thirties with COVID-19, enrolled during active disease. Both conserved end residues are part of each CDR3. D genes are given only for firm matches. A row's size may be missing; if present it is once, few, many or a size class.

d_call | j_call | clone_size | v_call | cdr3_aa | cdr3_nt
NA | TRBJ1-2 | NA | TRBV5-1 | CASSLTAGPNYGYTF | TGCGCCAGCAGCTTGACGGCAGGGCCCAACTATGGCTACACCTTC
NA | TRBJ2-2 | NA | TRBV4-1 | CASSQGLGANTGELFF | TGCGCCAGCAGCCAAGGACTCGGGGCGAACACCGGGGAGCTGTTTTTT
NA | TRBJ2-5 | NA | TRBV18 | CASSPINQETQYF | TGTGCCAGCTCACCAATCAACCAAGAGACCCAGTACTTC
NA | TRBJ2-3 | NA | TRBV5-4 | CASSRLRPQSTDTQYF | TGTGCCAGCAGCCGACTTCGACCCCAGAGCACAGATACGCAGTATTTT
NA | TRBJ1-4 | once | TRBV2 | CASTQINEKLFF | TGTGCCAGCACACAGATTAATGAAAAACTGTTTTTT
NA | TRBJ1-5 | NA | TRBV6-2/TRBV6-3 | CASSPSGVGQPQHF | TGTGCCAGCAGCCCTTCGGGGGTGGGGCAGCCCCAGCATTTT
TRBD1 | TRBJ2-1 | NA | TRBV5-1 | CASSFQGASYNEQFF | TGCGCCAGCAGCTTCCAGGGGGCTTCATACAATGAGCAGTTCTTC
TRBD1 | TRBJ2-1 | NA | TRBV5-4 | CASSFGTGSYEQFF | TGTGCCAGCAGCTTCGGGACAGGGAGTTATGAGCAGTTCTTC
TRBD2 | TRBJ2-3 | NA | TRBV7-3 | CASSPGLAESTDTQYF | TGTGCCAGCAGCCCGGGGCTAGCGGAGAGCACAGATACGCAGTATTTT
TRBD1 | TRBJ1-2 | NA | TRBV3-1/TRBV3-2 | CASSLGQGRYGYTF | TGTGCCAGCAGCCTCGGACAGGGGCGATATGGCTACACCTTC
NA | TRBJ2-3 | NA | TRBV2 | CASRPRGNLLDTQYF | TGTGCCAGCAGGCCGCGGGGTAATCTTTTAGATACGCAGTATTTT
NA | TRBJ2-7 | NA | TRBV18 | CASSPPELLRGEQYF | TGTGCCAGCTCACCACCGGAACTATTAAGGGGTGAGCAGTACTTC
TRBD2 | TRBJ2-2 | NA | TRBV7-9 | CASSPSLAGIFEGELFF | TGTGCCAGCAGCCCCAGCCTAGCGGGGATCTTCGAGGGGGAGCTGTTTTTT
NA | TRBJ2-2 | NA | TRBV5-6 | CASSFGVTNTGELFF | TGTGCCAGCAGCTTCGGGGTTACGAACACCGGGGAGCTGTTTTTT
TRBD1 | TRBJ1-6 | NA | TRBV9 | CASSVLDRANSPLHF | TGTGCCAGCAGCGTCCTTGACAGGGCCAATTCACCCCTCCACTTT
NA | TRBJ1-2 | NA | TRBV28 | CASSYRSRGYTF | TGTGCCAGCAGCTACAGGAGTAGAGGCTACACCTTC
NA | TRBJ2-5 | NA | TRBV5-4 | CASSFRTNQETQYF | TGTGCCAGCAGCTTCCGGACAAACCAAGAGACCCAGTACTTC
NA | TRBJ1-2 | NA | TRBV5-4 | CASSLGRGYGYTF | TGTGCCAGCAGCTTAGGAAGGGGCTATGGCTACACCTTC
TRBD1 | TRBJ2-3 | NA | TRBV5-1 | CASTQTGSGDTQYF | TGCGCCAGCACCCAGACAGGGTCGGGAGATACGCAGTATTTT
NA | TRBJ2-1 | NA | TRBV6-5 | CASSYSGATYNEQFF | TGTGCCAGCAGTTACTCGGGGGCCACCTACAATGAGCAGTTCTTC
TRBD1 | TRBJ2-3 | NA | TRBV6-2/TRBV6-3 | CASSRPGQAGTDTQYF | TGTGCCAGCAGTCGACCGGGACAGGCAGGCACAGATACGCAGTATTTT
TRBD1 | TRBJ1-4 | NA | TRBV30 | CAWAGGRDEKLFF | TGTGCCTGGGCAGGGGGTAGAGATGAAAAACTGTTTTTT
NA | TRBJ1-5 | NA | TRBV19 | CASSIDSGGYVPQHF | TGTGCCAGTAGTATAGATTCCGGGGGGTACGTGCCCCAGCATTTT
NA | TRBJ1-3 | NA | TRBV12-5 | CASGSHPSRASSGNTIYF | TGTGCTAGTGGTTCTCACCCATCCAGGGCGAGCTCTGGAAACACCATATATTTT
NA | TRBJ2-7 | NA | TRBV6-6 | CASSYSIDSSYEQYF | TGTGCCAGCAGTTACTCGATAGACAGCTCCTACGAGCAGTACTTC